This T cell receptor beta chain was profiled in a study of T cell responses to AZD1222 COVID-19 vaccine. Study findings and constraints: Following two doses of AZD1222, Spike-specific TCR breadth and depth rose. Seropositivity was recorded at baseline in only six AZD1222 recipients. Donors were largely white British and mainly female; clonal diversity was possibly underestimated. Spike regions recognized by vaccine-associated CD4 TCRs spanned the protein, led by 160-218 and 743-854.

Details on this clone: The antigen is unknown.

Some clones are missing from TCRdb's copy, which holds only in-frame ones; the method was immunoSEQ multiplex PCR. The repertoire holds some 170,000 clones, with just over 90% as singletons. The CDR3 loop spans 14 amino acids. V was trimmed by 6 bases and J by 0 bases, leaving 9 bases between them. Germline V lookup: CDR1 MNHEY, CDR2 SVGAGI. The material sequenced was peripheral blood, taken on day 0 of MenACWY control vaccination. The TCR sequence derives from an adult in good health. J is TRBJ1-5 and V is TRBV6-5; D is undetermined. This CDR3 is CASRPGVSNQPQHF. In DNA, the CDR3 is TGTGCCAGCAGGCCTGGGGTTAGCAATCAGCCCCAGCATTTT.